The clone carrying this TCR beta chain appeared a few times. This sample is drawn from a study of blood T cell repertoires in COVID-19. As for the study in general: The analysed material was cDNA or gDNA that came from T cells, B-cell-depleted T cells, or PBMCs.

TCRdb keeps only in-frame clones here, not all; method: immunoSEQ multiplex PCR. Of 200,000 to 250,000 clones in the sample, 70% to 85% were seen once. CDR3 size: 15 residues. Germline values: CDR1 SEHNR, CDR2 FQNEAQ (reference sequence). V was clipped by 7 bases and J by 4 bases, with 17 bases between them. The genes are TRBV7-9 and TRBJ2-1; TRBD1 is a possible D gene (6 bases). The sequence derives from a man aged 55 to 70 who had recovered from COVID-19. Sequencing was performed on PBMCs or T cells enriched from blood (not recorded which). This CDR3 reads CASNPRDIDYNEQFF. The DNA for the CDR3 is TGTGCCAGCAACCCGAGGGACATAGATTACAATGAGCAGTTCTTC.